This T cell receptor (beta chain) came from a study of blood T cell repertoires in COVID-19. Background on the study: Specimens from acute and convalescent COVID-19 originated in the United States, Italy and Spain.

Produced via immunoSEQ multiplex PCR; TCRdb's table is partial and in-frame only. The table shows over 150,000 clones, with about 86% occurring only once. Germline V CDR1 and CDR2: LNHDA, SQIVND (reference sequence). J was trimmed by 4 bases and V by 6 bases; bases with no gene match: 11. CDR3 length: 15 amino acids. The receptor comes from a man between 65 and 80 years old with active or convalescent COVID-19. J is TRBJ2-5 and V is TRBV19, with 7 bases matching TRBD1. Sequencing input: peripheral blood. The chain's CDR3 is CASRNTGATVETQYF. CDR3 DNA: TGTGCCAGTAGAAATACAGGGGCGACGGTAGAGACCCAGTACTTC. Looking up the rest from reference TRBV19 and TRBJ2-5 gives the full variable domain: DGGITQSPKYLFRKEGQNVTLSCEQNLNHDAMYWYRQDPGQGLRLIYYSQIVNDFQKGDIAEGYSVSREKKESFPLTVTSAQKNPTAFYLCASRNTGATVETQYFGPGTRLLVL.